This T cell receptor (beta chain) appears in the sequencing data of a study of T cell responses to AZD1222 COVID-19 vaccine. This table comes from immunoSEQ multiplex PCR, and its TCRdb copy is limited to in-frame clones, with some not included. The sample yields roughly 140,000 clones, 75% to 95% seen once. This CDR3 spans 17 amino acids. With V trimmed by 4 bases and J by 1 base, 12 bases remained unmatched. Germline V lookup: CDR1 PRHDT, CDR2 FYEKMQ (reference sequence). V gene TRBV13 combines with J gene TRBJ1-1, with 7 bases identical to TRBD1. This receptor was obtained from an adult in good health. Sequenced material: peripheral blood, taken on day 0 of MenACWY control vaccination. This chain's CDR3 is CASSSRLRDRPNTEAFF. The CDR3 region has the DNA TGTGCCAGCAGCTCCCGGCTAAGGGACAGACCGAACACTGAAGCTTTCTTT.